A single sample gave rise to the 19 T cell receptor beta chains below, sequenced in a study of long-term antiretroviral therapy in people with HIV. Run at survey level, the immunoSEQ assay was version v3.0. Clones were read by immunoSEQ multiplex PCR, and TCRdb kept only the in-frame ones, dropping some. The sample has 25,000 to 35,000 clones; approximately 90% are singletons. The material sequenced was unsorted PBMCs, taken 1.8 years after starting antiretroviral therapy. Every receptor here comes from a young woman with HIV.

V usage is TRBV14 and J usage is TRBJ2-7; TRBD2 aligns across 7 bases. The V gene end was trimmed by 2 bases and the J gene end by 10 bases; junction bases not matched to a gene: 8. CDR3 length equals 13 residues. Germline V lookup: CDR1 SGHDN, CDR2 FVKESK. The CDR3 protein is CASSQRLGGSQYF. The CDR3, as DNA: TGTGCCAGCAGCCAACGACTGGGCGGGAGCCAGTACTTC.

The chain carries TRBV10-1 and TRBJ2-1; 7 nucleotides line up with TRBD1. The CDR3 runs 16 residues. Germline lookup yields CDR1 WNHNN and CDR2 SYGVQD (reference sequence). Unmatched junction bases numbered 7, after V lost 2 bases and J lost 3 bases. The chain's CDR3 is CASSEVVDRDYNEQFF. CDR3 DNA: TGCGCCAGCAGTGAGGTCGTAGACAGGGACTACAATGAGCAGTTCTTC.

The gene calls are TRBV10-1 and TRBJ1-2; D possibly corresponds to TRBD1 (5 bases). Per germline, CDR1 WNHNN and CDR2 SYGVQD (reference sequence). V lost 9 bases and J lost 2, with 10 bases in between. The CDR3 extends over 12 amino acids. DNA of the CDR3: TGCGCCAGTTCCCGGGACAACTATGGCTACACCTTC. Protein product: CASSRDNYGYTF.

The chain combines TRBV10-3 with TRBJ2-7; 7 bases fit TRBD1. Germline-derived CDR1 and CDR2 are ENHRY and SYGVKD. The CDR3 extends over 13 amino acids. Losses at the gene ends were 3 bases for V and 2 bases for J; bases not matched to a gene: 1. The CDR3 nucleotides read TGTGCCATCAGTGACGACAGGGCCTACGAGCAGTACTTC. The encoded protein is CAISDDRAYEQYF.

To note about this clone: A read error may account for a junction end that differs from germline. The gene calls are TRBV28 and TRBJ2-5, with D tentatively TRBD1 (5 bases). Per the germline V gene, CDR1 is MDHEN and CDR2 is SYDVKM. This CDR3 region has 13 residues. Here the CDR3 DNA reads TGTTCCAGCAGAACCAGGGCTAAAGAGACCCAGTACTTC. Residues: CSSRTRAKETQYF.

The chain is built from TRBV28 and TRBJ2-4; possible D gene TRBD1, 6 bases. Per the germline V gene, CDR1 is MDHEN and CDR2 is SYDVKM. V shed 1 base and J shed 0 bases, with 16 bases lying between them. This CDR3 is 18 amino acids long. This CDR3 reads CASSLSALDSLAKNIQYF. Written as DNA, the CDR3 is TGTGCCAGCAGTTTATCAGCCCTGGACAGCCTAGCCAAAAACATTCAGTACTTC. The full variable domain, completed using reference TRBV28 and TRBJ2-4, is DVKVTQSSRYLVKRTGEKVFLECVQDMDHENMFWYRQDPGLGLRLIYFSYDVKMKEKGDIPEGYSVSREKKERFSLILESASTNQTSMYLCASSLSALDSLAKNIQYFGAGTRLSVL.

The chain uses TRBV7-2 and TRBJ2-2; D is ambiguous. Per germline, CDR1 SGHTA and CDR2 FQGNSA. Trimming shortened V by 3 bases and J by 6 bases, and 2 bases separated the two germline ends. CDR3 length: 11 residues. The CDR3 here is CASSFAGELFF. The CDR3 DNA reads TGTGCCAGCAGCTTTGCCGGGGAGCTGTTTTTT.

The chain uses TRBV18 and TRBJ1-2; TRBD1 matches at 7 bases. The CDR3 totals 15 residues. Germline trimming cut 0 bases from V and 2 bases from J; bases unmatched to any gene: 3. Germline V lookup: CDR1 KGHSH, CDR2 LQKENI. The CDR3 nucleotides are TGTGCCAGCTCACCACCACAGGGGCAGAACTATGGCTACACCTTC. Protein sequence: CASSPPQGQNYGYTF.

The rearrangement links TRBV7-2 to TRBJ2-7, with D possibly being TRBD2 (5 bases). This CDR3 region has 14 residues. V shed 2 bases and J shed 2 bases, with 10 bases lying between them. Germline V gene sequence: CDR1 SGHTA, CDR2 FQGNSA. The CDR3 is CASSLRGGTYEQYF. CDR3 nucleotides: TGTGCCAGCAGCTTAAGAGGAGGAACCTACGAGCAGTACTTC.

This chain links TRBV6-6 with TRBJ2-3; 9 positions match TRBD2. Germline V gene data show CDR1 as MNHNY and CDR2 as SVGAGI (reference sequence). This CDR3 spans 16 amino acids. Trimming took 6 bases from V and 3 from J; bases not matched to a gene: 10. CDR3 sequence (DNA): TGTGCCAGCAGCCCTTTTTTAGCGGGAGTGACAGATACGCAGTATTTT. Residues: CASSPFLAGVTDTQYF.

In DNA, the CDR3 is TGTGCCAGCAGCTTCTCCGGGAGGGCGACAGAGACCCAGTACTTC. Its translation is CASSFSGRATETQYF. V usage is TRBV7-2 and J usage is TRBJ2-5; 8 nucleotides line up with TRBD2. This CDR3 has 15 amino acids. The V segment lost 3 bases and the J segment 4 bases; nucleotides outside the gene matches: 7. Looked up from germline, CDR1 is SGHTA and CDR2 is FQGNSA.

This sequence joins TRBV27 and TRBJ1-1, with D possibly TRBD1 on 5 matching bases. V lost 3 bases and J 8 bases, leaving 13 bases between the germline ends. The germline V gene encodes CDR1 MNHEY and CDR2 SMNVEV (reference sequence). There are 13 residues in the CDR3. CDR3 DNA sequence: TGTGCCAGCAGTTTCGGAGGGGCAGGGGAAGCTTTCTTT. It codes for CASSFGGAGEAFF.

This CDR3 reads CASSYLRTSGKNEQFF. The DNA of the CDR3 is TGTGCCAGCAGTTACCTCAGGACTAGCGGGAAAAATGAGCAGTTCTTC. This sequence joins TRBV6-5 and TRBJ2-1, with 12 bases that match TRBD2. CDR3 length equals 16 residues. CDR1 MNHEY and CDR2 SVGAGI come from the germline V gene. The trim removed 2 bases at V and 7 bases at J, leaving 6 bases unmatched.

CDR3 protein: CASSLRTVQETQYF. The CDR3 DNA is TGCGCCAGCAGCTTGCGGACAGTCCAAGAGACCCAGTACTTC. The V gene is TRBV5-1, the J gene TRBJ2-5; D is possibly TRBD1 (6 bases). The germline gives CDR1 SGHRS, CDR2 YFSETQ. CDR3 length: 14 residues. V gave up 1 base and J gave up 1 base, with 8 bases separating them.

The rearrangement links TRBV7-9 to TRBJ2-6, with D uncertain. V shed 9 bases and J shed 4 bases, with 7 bases lying between them. CDR1 is SEHNR, CDR2 FQNEAQ, per germline (reference sequence). This CDR3 spans 12 amino acids. The chain's CDR3 is CASNWGANVLTF. CDR3 DNA sequence: TGTGCCAGTAATTGGGGGGCCAACGTCCTGACTTTC.

The CDR3 nucleotides are TGTGCCAGCAGCTCACTAGCGGGAGGGACCGGGGAGCTGTTTTTT. Encoded protein: CASSSLAGGTGELFF. The chain joins TRBV7-2 to TRBJ2-2; 13 bases line up with TRBD2. The CDR3 is 15 amino acids. CDR1 and CDR2 from the germline V gene are SGHTA and FQGNSA. V lost 4 bases and J lost 5; bases outside the gene matches: 1.

The table lists this clone with a count of one. This chain connects TRBV28 to TRBJ2-7, with TRBD2 matching 9 bases. The CDR3 is 15 amino acids. Per germline, CDR1 MDHEN and CDR2 SYDVKM. The V and J ends lost 5 bases and 4 bases, in that order; junction bases with no gene match: 9. CDR3 DNA sequence: TGTGCCAGCAGTCTGGGGGGACTAGCAGCATACGAGCAGTACTTC. Its protein product is CASSLGGLAAYEQYF. Full variable domain (missing parts from reference TRBV28 and TRBJ2-7): DVKVTQSSRYLVKRTGEKVFLECVQDMDHENMFWYRQDPGLGLRLIYFSYDVKMKEKGDIPEGYSVSREKKERFSLILESASTNQTSMYLCASSLGGLAAYEQYFGPGTRLTVT.

The chain combines TRBV6-6 with TRBJ2-3; 8 nucleotides align to TRBD1. This CDR3 region has 15 residues. Germline CDR1 MNHNY, CDR2 SVGAGI (reference sequence). The ends lost 2 bases at V and 2 bases at J; junction bases unmatched: 3. CDR3 bases: TGTGCCAGCAGTTACGGACAGGGCCTCACAGATACGCAGTATTTT. This sequence encodes CASSYGQGLTDTQYF.

The chain combines TRBV19 with TRBJ1-5; possibly TRBD1 for D (6 bases). In germline, CDR1 is LNHDA, CDR2 SQIVND (reference sequence). The CDR3 is 15 residues long. V lost 1 base, J lost 1 base, and 8 bases lay in between. The CDR3 DNA reads TGTGCCAGTAGTATAGGGACAGTCAGCAATCAGCCCCAGCATTTT. Translating it yields CASSIGTVSNQPQHF. Using reference TRBV19 and TRBJ1-5 for the parts outside the CDR3, the full variable domain is DGGITQSPKYLFRKEGQNVTLSCEQNLNHDAMYWYRQDPGQGLRLIYYSQIVNDFQKGDIAEGYSVSREKKESFPLTVTSAQKNPTAFYLCASSIGTVSNQPQHFGDGTRLSIL.